In this sample, the clone carrying this T cell receptor beta chain turned up a few times. Its antigen is not known. Healthy Caucasians made up all donors. The data derive from a study of identical twins. Study results and limitations: Excess sharing by twins proved weaker in beta out-of-frame sequences. The models systematically underestimated how much out-of-frame TCR alpha was shared in monozygotic twins.

V lost 7 bases and J 2 bases, leaving 21 bases between the germline ends. CDR1 and CDR2 (germline): MNHEY, SVGEGT. The CDR3 is 17 residues long. TCRdb re-derived calls from the 5' RACE reads in MiXCR, one entry per CDR3 protein. The sample includes roughly 690,000 distinct CDR3 sequences, 5.5% to 7.5% of them seen just once. This clonotype originated in a young man in good health. The material sequenced was naive T cells sorted from blood. The genes are TRBV6-2 or TRBV6-3 and TRBJ1-5; D possibly corresponds to TRBD1 (6 bases). CDR3 coding DNA: TGTGCCAGCACCTCGTGGGGGGGCGCCGCGGGCAATCAGCCCCAGCATTTT. Translated, it gives CASTSWGGAAGNQPQHF.